These T cell receptor beta chains were read from a single sample in a study of technical replicates of blood from a handful of donors. This table comes from immunoSEQ multiplex PCR, and its TCRdb copy is limited to in-frame clones, with some not included. The table includes around 100,000 clones, 95% detected once. Sequences were obtained from T cells isolated from PBMCs. Receptors originate from a human donor in good health. The CDR3 runs from the conserved cysteine through the conserved F or W. The D gene is left open where the match is weak. Clone size is not always given. Where it is, it says once, few, many or a class for expanded clones.

v_gene	abundance	d_gene	j_gene	CDR3aa	CDR3nt
TRBV27	.	TRBD1	TRBJ1-6	CASSYRQGWYSPLHF	TGTGCCAGCAGTTATAGACAGGGGTGGTATTCACCCCTCCACTTT
TRBV15	once	.	TRBJ2-7	CATSQVESYEQYF	TGTGCCACCAGCCAAGTGGAGTCCTACGAGCAGTACTTC
TRBV1	.	.	TRBJ2-1	CTSSQEFLLAGVYEQFF	TGCACCAGCAGCCAAGAATTTTTACTAGCGGGAGTCTATGAGCAGTTCTTC
TRBV5-1	.	TRBD1	TRBJ1-1	CASSSDRSVAFF	TGCGCCAGCAGCTCGGACAGGTCGGTAGCTTTCTTT
TRBV5-1	.	.	TRBJ1-4	CASAPWQSNEKLFF	TGCGCCAGCGCCCCATGGCAGTCGAATGAAAAACTGTTTTTT
TRBV11-3	.	.	TRBJ2-7	CASSLEDSSYEQYF	TGTGCCAGCAGCTTAGAGGACAGTTCCTACGAGCAGTACTTC
TRBV4-2	.	.	TRBJ1-1	CASSQLQESTEAFF	TGTGCCAGCAGCCAACTGCAGGAAAGCACTGAAGCTTTCTTT
TRBV28	.	TRBD1	TRBJ2-7	CASSFWDRGPEQYF	TGTGCCAGCAGTTTCTGGGACAGGGGGCCCGAGCAGTACTTC
TRBV30	.	TRBD2	TRBJ2-3	CAWTSGRRADTQYF	TGTGCCTGGACTAGCGGGAGAAGGGCAGATACGCAGTATTTT
TRBV6-5	.	TRBD1	TRBJ1-1	CASSLQGEATEAFF	TGTGCCAGCAGCCTACAGGGGGAGGCCACTGAAGCTTTCTTT
TRBV6-5	.	TRBD1	TRBJ1-2	CASSITTGGAWGYTF	TGTGCCAGTTCTATTACAACAGGGGGCGCTTGGGGCTACACCTTC